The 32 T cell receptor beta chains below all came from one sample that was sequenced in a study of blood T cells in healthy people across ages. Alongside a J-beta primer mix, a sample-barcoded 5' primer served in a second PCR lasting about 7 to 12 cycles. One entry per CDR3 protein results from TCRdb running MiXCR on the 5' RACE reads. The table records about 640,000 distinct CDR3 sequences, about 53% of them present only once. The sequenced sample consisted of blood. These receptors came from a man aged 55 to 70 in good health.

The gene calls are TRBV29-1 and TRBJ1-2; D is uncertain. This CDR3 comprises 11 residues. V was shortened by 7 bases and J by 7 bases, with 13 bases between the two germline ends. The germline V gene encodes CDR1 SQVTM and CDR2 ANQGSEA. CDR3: CSAQYLSGYTF. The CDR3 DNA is TGCAGCGCCCAGTACCTTTCTGGCTACACCTTC. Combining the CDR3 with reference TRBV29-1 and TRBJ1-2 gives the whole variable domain SAVISQKPSRDICQRGTSLTIQCQVDSQVTMMFWYRQQPGQSLTLIATANQGSEATYESGFVIDKFPISRPNLTFSTLTVSNMSPEDSSIYLCSAQYLSGYTFGSGTRLTVV.

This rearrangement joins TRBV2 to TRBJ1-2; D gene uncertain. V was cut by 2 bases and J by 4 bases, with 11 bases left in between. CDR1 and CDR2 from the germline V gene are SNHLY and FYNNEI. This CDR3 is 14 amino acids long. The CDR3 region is CASSESPAAYGYTF. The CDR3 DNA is TGTGCCAGCAGTGAAAGTCCGGCGGCCTATGGCTACACCTTC. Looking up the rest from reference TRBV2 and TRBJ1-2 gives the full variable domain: EPEVTQTPSHQVTQMGQEVILRCVPISNHLYFYWYRQILGQKVEFLVSFYNNEISEKSEIFDDQFSVERPDGSNFTLKIRSTKLEDSAMYFCASSESPAAYGYTFGSGTRLTVV.

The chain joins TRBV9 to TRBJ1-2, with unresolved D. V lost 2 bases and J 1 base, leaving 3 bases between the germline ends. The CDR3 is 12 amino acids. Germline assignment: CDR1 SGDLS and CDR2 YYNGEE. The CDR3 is CASSVGNYGYTF. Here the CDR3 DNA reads TGTGCCAGCAGCGTGGGTAACTATGGCTACACCTTC.

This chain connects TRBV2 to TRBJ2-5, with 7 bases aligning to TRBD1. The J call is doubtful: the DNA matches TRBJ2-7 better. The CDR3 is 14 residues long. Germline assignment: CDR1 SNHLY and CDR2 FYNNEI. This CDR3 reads CASTLGQATYEQYF. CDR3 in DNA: TGTGCCAGCACCTTAGGACAGGCAACCTACGAGCAGTACTTC.

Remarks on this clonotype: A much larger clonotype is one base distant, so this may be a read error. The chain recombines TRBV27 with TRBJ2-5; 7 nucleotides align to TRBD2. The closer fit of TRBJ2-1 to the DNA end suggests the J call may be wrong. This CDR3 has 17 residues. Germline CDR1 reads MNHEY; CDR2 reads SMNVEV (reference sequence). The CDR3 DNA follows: TGTGCCAGCAGTCCGAGACTAGCAAGCCCCAACCAAGAGACCCAGTTCTTC. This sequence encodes CASSPRLASPNQETQFF.

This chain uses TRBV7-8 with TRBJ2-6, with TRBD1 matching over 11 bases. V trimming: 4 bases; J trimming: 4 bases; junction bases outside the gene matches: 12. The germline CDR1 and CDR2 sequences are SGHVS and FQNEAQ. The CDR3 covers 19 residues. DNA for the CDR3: TGTGCCAGCAGCTCGAGCAGCGGGACAGGGGGTTCCGGGGCCAACGTCCTGACTTTC. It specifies CASSSSSGTGGSGANVLTF.

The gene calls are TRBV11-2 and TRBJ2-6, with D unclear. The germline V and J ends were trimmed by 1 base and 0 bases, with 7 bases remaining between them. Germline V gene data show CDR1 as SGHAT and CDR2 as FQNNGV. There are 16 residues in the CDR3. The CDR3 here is CASSLGARSGANVLTF. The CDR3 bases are TGTGCCAGCAGCTTAGGAGCCCGCTCTGGGGCCAACGTCCTGACTTTC.

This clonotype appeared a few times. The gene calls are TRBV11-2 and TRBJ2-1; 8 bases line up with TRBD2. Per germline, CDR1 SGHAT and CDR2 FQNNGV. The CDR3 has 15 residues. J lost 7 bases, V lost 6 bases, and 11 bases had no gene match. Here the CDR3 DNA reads TGTGCCAGCAGGGTTCCGGGGGGGCCGGAGAATGAGCAGTTCTTC. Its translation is CASRVPGGPENEQFF.

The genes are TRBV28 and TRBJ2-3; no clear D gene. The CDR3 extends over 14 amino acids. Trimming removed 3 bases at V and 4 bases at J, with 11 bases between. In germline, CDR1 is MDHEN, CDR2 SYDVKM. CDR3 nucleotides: TGTGCCAGCAGTTTGGGGTACATGGCAGATACGCAGTATTTT. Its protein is CASSLGYMADTQYF.

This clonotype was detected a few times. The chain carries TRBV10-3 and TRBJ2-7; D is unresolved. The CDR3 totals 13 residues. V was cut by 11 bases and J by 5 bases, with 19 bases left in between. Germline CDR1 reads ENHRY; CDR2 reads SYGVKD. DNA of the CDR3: TGTGCCGTAGGACGTACAGTGGTCGACGAGCAGTACTTC. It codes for CAVGRTVVDEQYF.

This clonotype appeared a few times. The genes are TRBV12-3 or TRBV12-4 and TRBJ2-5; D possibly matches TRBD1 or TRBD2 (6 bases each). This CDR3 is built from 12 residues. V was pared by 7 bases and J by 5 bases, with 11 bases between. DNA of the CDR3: TGTGCCAGCAACCGGGGGCGGGAGACCCAGTACTTC. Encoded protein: CASNRGRETQYF.

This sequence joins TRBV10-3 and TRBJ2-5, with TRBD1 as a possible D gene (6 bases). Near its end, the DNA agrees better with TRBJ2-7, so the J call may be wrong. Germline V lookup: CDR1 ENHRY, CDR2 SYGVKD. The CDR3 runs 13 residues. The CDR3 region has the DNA TGTGCCATCAATGCAGGGGAACCCTACGAGCAGTACTTC. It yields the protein CAINAGEPYEQYF.

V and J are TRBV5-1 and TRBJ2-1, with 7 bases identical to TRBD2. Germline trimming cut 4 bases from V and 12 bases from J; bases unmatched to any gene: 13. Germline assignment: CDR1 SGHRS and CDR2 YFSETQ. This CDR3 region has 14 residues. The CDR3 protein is CASSPPSVGGGQFF. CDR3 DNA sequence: TGCGCCAGCAGCCCCCCCTCGGTCGGCGGGGGGCAGTTCTTC.

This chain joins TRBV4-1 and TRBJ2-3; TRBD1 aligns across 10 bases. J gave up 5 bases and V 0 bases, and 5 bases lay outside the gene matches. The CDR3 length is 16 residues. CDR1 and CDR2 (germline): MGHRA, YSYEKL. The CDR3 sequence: CASSQDRTGGGDTQYF. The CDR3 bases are TGCGCCAGCAGCCAAGACAGGACAGGGGGTGGAGATACGCAGTATTTT.

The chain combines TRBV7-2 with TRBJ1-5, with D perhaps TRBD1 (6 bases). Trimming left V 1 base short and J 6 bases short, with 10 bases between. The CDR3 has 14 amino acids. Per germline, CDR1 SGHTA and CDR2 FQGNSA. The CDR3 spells CASSLERGGQPQHF. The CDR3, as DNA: TGTGCCAGCAGCTTAGAGAGGGGGGGTCAGCCCCAGCATTTT.

The CDR3 bases are TGTGCCAGCAGGACAGGCCAGTACGAGCAGTACTTC. It yields the protein CASRTGQYEQYF. The chain links TRBV6-1 to TRBJ2-5, with D possibly TRBD1 on 6 matching bases. The DNA matches TRBJ2-7 better at its end, which makes the J call doubtful. The germline V gene has CDR1 MNHNS and CDR2 SASEGT. The CDR3 runs 12 residues.

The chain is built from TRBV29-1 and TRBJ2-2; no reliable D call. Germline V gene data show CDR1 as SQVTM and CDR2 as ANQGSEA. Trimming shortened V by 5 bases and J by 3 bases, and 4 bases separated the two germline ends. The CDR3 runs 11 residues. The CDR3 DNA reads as TGCAGCGTTCGGGACACCGGGGAGCTGTTTTTT. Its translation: CSVRDTGELFF.

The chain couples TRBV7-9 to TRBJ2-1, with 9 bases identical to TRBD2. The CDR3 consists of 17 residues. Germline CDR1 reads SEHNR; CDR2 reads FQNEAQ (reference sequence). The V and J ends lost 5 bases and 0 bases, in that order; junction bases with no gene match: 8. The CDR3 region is CASSPRGSGSSYNEQFF. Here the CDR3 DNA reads TGTGCCAGCAGCCCCCGGGGTAGCGGGAGCTCCTACAATGAGCAGTTCTTC.

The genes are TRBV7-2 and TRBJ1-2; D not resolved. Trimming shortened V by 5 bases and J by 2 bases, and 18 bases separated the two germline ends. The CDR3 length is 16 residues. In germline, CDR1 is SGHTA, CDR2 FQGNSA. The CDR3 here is CASSPSAGIHNYGYTF. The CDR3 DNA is TGTGCCAGCAGCCCGAGCGCCGGGATTCACAACTATGGCTACACCTTC.

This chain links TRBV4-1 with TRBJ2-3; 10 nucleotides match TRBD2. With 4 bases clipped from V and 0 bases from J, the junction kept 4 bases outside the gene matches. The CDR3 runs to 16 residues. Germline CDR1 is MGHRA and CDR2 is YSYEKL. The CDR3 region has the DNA TGCGCCAGCAGCCGCGGACTAGCGGATAGCACAGATACGCAGTATTTT. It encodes CASSRGLADSTDTQYF.

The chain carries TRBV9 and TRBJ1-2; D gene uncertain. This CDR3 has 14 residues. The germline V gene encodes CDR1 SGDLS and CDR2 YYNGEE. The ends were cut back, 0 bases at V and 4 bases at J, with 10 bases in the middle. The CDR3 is CASSVDPQGYGYTF. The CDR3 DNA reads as TGTGCCAGCAGCGTAGATCCCCAAGGCTATGGCTACACCTTC.

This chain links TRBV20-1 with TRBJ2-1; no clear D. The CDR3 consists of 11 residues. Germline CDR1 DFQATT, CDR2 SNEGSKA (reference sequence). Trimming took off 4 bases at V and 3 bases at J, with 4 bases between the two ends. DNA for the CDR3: TGCAGTGCTAAGGACTACAATGAGCAGTTCTTC. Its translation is CSAKDYNEQFF.

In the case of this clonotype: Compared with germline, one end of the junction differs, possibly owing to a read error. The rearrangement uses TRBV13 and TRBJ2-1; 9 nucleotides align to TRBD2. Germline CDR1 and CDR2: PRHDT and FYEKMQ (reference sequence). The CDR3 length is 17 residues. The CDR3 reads CASRLGGGGANYNEQFF. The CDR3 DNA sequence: TGTGCCAGCAGATTAGGGGGCGGGGGGGCGAACTACAATGAGCAGTTCTTC. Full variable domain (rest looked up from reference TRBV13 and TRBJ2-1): AAGVIQSPRHLIKEKRETATLKCYPIPRHDTVYWYQQGPGQDPQFLISFYEKMQSDKGSIPDRFSAQQFSDYHSELNMSSLELGDSALYFCASRLGGGGANYNEQFFGPGTRLTVL.

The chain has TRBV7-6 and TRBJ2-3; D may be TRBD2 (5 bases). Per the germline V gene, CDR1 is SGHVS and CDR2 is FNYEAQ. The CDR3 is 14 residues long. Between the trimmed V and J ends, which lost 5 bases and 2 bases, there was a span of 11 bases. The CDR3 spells CASSLRGITDTQYF. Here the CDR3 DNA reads TGTGCCAGCAGCCTACGGGGAATCACAGATACGCAGTATTTT.

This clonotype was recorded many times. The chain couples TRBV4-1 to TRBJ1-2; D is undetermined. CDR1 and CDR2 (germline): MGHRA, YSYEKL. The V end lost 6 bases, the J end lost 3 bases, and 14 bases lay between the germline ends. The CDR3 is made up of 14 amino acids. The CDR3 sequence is CASRPGGGDYGYTF. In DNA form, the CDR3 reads TGCGCCAGCAGACCCGGTGGCGGAGACTATGGCTACACCTTC.

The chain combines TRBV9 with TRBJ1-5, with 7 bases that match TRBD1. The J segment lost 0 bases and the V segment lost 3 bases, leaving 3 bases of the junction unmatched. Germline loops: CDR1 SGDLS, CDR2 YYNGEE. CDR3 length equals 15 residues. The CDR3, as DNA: TGTGCCAGCAGCGGGACAGGAAATAGCAATCAGCCCCAGCATTTT. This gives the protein CASSGTGNSNQPQHF.

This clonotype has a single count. The CDR3 is CASSLLRLAGSYEQYF. In DNA, the CDR3 is TGTGCCAGCAGCTTACTCAGACTAGCGGGATCCTACGAGCAGTACTTC. This chain connects TRBV7-8 to TRBJ2-7, with 11 bases identical to TRBD2. J was trimmed by 1 base and V by 2 bases; bases with no gene match: 4. Germline V gene sequence: CDR1 SGHVS, CDR2 FQNEAQ. This CDR3 is built from 16 residues.

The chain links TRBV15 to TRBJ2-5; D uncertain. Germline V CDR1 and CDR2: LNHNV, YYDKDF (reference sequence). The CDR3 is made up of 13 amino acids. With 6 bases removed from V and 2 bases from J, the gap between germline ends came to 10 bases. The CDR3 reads CATSSMTQETQYF. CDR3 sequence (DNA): TGTGCCACCAGTTCGATGACACAAGAGACCCAGTACTTC. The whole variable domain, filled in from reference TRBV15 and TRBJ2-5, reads DAMVIQNPRYQVTQFGKPVTLSCSQTLNHNVMYWYQQKSSQAPKLLFHYYDKDFNNEADTPDNFQSRRPNTSFCFLDIRSPGLGDTAMYLCATSSMTQETQYFGPGTRLLVL.

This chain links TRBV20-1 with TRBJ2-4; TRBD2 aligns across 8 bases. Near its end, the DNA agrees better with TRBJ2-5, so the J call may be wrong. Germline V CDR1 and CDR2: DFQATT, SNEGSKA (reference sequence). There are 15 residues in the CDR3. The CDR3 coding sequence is TGCAGTGCTAGAGGCGTAGCGGGGCTCCAAGAGACCCAGTACTTC. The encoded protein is CSARGVAGLQETQYF.

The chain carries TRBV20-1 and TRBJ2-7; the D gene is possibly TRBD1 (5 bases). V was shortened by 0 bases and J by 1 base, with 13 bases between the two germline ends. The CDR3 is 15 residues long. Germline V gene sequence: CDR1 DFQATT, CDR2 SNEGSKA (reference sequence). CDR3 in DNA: TGCAGTGCTAGAGATGCGCAGGGCCTATCCTACGAGCAGTACTTC. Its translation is CSARDAQGLSYEQYF.

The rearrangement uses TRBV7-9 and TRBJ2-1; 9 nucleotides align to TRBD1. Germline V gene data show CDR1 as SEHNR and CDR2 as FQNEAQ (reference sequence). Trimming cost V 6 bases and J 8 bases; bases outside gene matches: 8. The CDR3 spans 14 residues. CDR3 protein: CASRAGTGWDEQFF. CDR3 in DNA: TGTGCCAGCAGAGCAGGGACAGGGTGGGATGAGCAGTTCTTC. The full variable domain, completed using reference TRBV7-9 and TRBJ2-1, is DTGVSQNPRHKITKRGQNVTFRCDPISEHNRLYWYRQTLGQGPEFLTYFQNEAQLEKSRLLSDRFSAERPKGSFSTLEIQRTEQGDSAMYLCASRAGTGWDEQFFGPGTRLTVL.

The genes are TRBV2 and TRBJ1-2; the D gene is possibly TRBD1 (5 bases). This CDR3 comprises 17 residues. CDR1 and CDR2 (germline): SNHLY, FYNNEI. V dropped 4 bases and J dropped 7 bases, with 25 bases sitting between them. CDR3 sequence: CASSAPRTREGIFGYTF. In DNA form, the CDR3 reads TGTGCCAGCAGTGCCCCCCGAACGAGGGAGGGGATATTTGGCTACACCTTC.